This T cell receptor (beta chain) was sequenced during a study of T cells in Graves' hyperthyroidism and ophthalmopathy (dated by TCRdb to the late 2010s). Some background on the complete study: Peripheral blood was sampled at the time of initial diagnosis, prior to any treatment. To identify distinguishing TCR V-J signatures, a discovery cohort of about 100 patients was used, comprising 40 to 45 with Graves' ophthalmopathy and some 60 with stable Graves' hyperthyroidism. Prospective prediction of ophthalmopathy was tested in an independent validation cohort of under 20 hyperthyroidism patients and 15 to 17 patients who later progressed to ophthalmopathy. The 100 discovery patients were divided at random into training and test sets in a 7:3 ratio. The study also compared thyroid tissue and blood T-cell repertoires from a handful of Graves' hyperthyroidism patients. Once sampling was done, hyperthyroidism patients were given methimazole at a starting dose of 30 mg daily, whereas ophthalmopathy patients were given high-dose intravenous methylprednisolone. TCR Vbeta CDR3 sequencing of roughly 140 peripheral blood samples (43 ophthalmopathy, 75 hyperthyroidism and some 17 progressor patients) is reported in the paper. Findings and caveats that apply to the study as a whole: Sample size was not statistically predetermined, and investigators were not blinded to group allocation. In cross-validation, a model built on a 13 V-J signature told ophthalmopathy apart from stable hyperthyroidism with 87.88% sensitivity and around 84% specificity, and in testing the same model reached 80%/75%. In validation, the model predicted progression to ophthalmopathy a median of around six months before onset, with about 71% sensitivity and about 75% specificity. Most expanded thyroid clonotypes (frequency above 0.001) were also detected in blood, suggesting blood repertoires may reflect thyroid immune responses.

The TCR beta CDR3 regions were amplified from the RNA transcripts. The TCR CDR3 was subjected to a first round of RT-PCR using the HTBI primer set and the Qiagen OneStep RT-PCR kit. Libraries were constructed in a second round of multiplex PCR, after which size selection and purification were carried out. Sequencing of the libraries was done on an Illumina HiSeq2000 using paired-end 100 bp reads. Turning to the authors' computational methods: SOAPnuke was used to process the raw data, removing reads that contained adapters or uncalled bases, had a mean Phred below 15, or lacked an exact match to the constant primer or identifier. High-quality paired reads were merged using COPE v1.2.5, and each unique nucleotide sequence was defined as a clonotype. MiTCR v1.1 was used to align the clonotypes against IMGT TRBV, TRBD and TRBJ reference segments. Analysis was restricted to V-J combinations with a frequency above 0.0001, which covered about 99% of repertoires. A TCS score was defined as the ratio of F50 (clonal expansion) to E x V (chaos), with BLOSUM62-based TCRdist applied between CDR3 peptides within each V-J. Welch's t-statistics and random forest reduced fewer than 550 V-J features to 13, which were used in a naive Bayes classifier (R e1071). TCRdb reworked the public reads: Q25 trimming with fastp, MiXCR clone assembly, productive beta chains retained. Rows with a matching CDR3 protein are joined into one entry that keeps the most common DNA and genes. The V and J calls here are based on TCRdb, not the publication. Present in this sample are hundreds of thousands of distinct CDR3 sequences, just under 20% of which were seen just once. In total, the top ten clones hold 47% of the sample.

Ophthalmopathy patients had moderately to severely active disease, Clinical Activity Score of at least 3, NOSPECS grade of at least 4, and duration under 3 months. The study excluded patients with uncontrolled infections, other autoimmune diseases, pregnancy or lactation. Diagnoses were established on the basis of clinical symptoms, serum thyroxine and TRAb, thyroid ultrasound, and orbital computed tomography. PBMCs were separated from approximately 9.9 ml of fresh peripheral blood using Ficoll-Paque density gradient centrifugation. Total RNA was extracted with Trizol reagent, and quality was checked on an Agilent 2100 Bioanalyzer. This clonotype was detected a few times. It lacks a known antigen. No quality values exist for individual bases; no much larger clone is one base distant. This TCR derives from a man aged 40-50 years with Graves' ophthalmopathy. Sequenced: blood.

Read as DNA, the sequence is TGCGCCAGCAGCTTCGGCGACAGGGGATCTAAAGACGAGCAGTACTTC. It translates to CASSFGDRGSKDEQYF. The rearranged segments are TRBV5-1 and TRBJ2-7; 8 middle bases align to TRBD1. The CDR3, from cysteine to phenylalanine, totals 16 residues. Of the read, only the CDR3 DNA is kept; its 48 bases are in frame from base 1. CDR1 and CDR2 (SGHRS, YFSETQ) derive from the germline V gene. V is pruned by 2 bases and J by 5 bases, leaving 12 bases of the junction without a gene match.